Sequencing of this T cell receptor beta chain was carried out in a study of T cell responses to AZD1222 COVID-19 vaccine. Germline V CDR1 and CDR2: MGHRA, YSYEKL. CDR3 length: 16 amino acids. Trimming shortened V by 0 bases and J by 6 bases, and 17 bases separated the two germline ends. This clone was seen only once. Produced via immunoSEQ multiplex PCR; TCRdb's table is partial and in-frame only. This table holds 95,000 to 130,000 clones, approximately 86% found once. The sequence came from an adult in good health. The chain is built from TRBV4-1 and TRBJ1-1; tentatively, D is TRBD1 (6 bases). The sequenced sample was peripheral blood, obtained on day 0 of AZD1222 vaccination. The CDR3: CASSQDGWDTGSEAFF. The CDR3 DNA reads TGCGCCAGCAGCCAAGATGGATGGGATACAGGGTCTGAAGCTTTCTTT.